Below, one T cell receptor delta chain is given with its context. TCRdb shows a much larger clone's protein in place of this DNA's translation, and the two differ at residue 21, likely through a read error; the protein shown is translated from the DNA. The CDR3 has 27 amino acids. Per germline, CDR1 TSWWSYY and CDR2 QGS. Losses at the gene ends were 1 base for V and 1 base for J; bases not matched to a gene: 36. TCRdb re-identified clones in the multiplex PCR reads via CATT. The sample yields under 65,000 delta-chain clones, roughly 1.8% seen once. This entry belongs to a study of γδ T cells in repeated Plasmodium falciparum infection. Study information: Over about 610 days, donors received four mosquito-bite P. falciparum NF54 infections. Timepoints: baseline, immediately before selected infections, and 21 days after every infection.

Bulk repertoires came from Vgamma9/Vdelta2+ or Vdelta2-negative gammadelta T cells flow-sorted from PBMC. V is TRDV1 and J is TRDJ1; 10 positions match TRDD3. Since TCRdb gives no J gene, matching the DNA to germline was used here to assign it. This TCR was sampled from a pool of human donors (malaria-infected and uninfected, not separated). The sequenced material came from gamma-delta T cells from blood. CDR3 protein: CALGERSYPPPFLSGGYAGWCTDKLIF. The CDR3 DNA is TGTGCTCTTGGGGAACGATCCTACCCACCTCCCTTCCTTTCGGGGGGATACGCCGGGTGGTGCACCGATAAACTCATCTTT.